These 9 T cell receptor beta chains were all obtained from the same sample, sequenced in a study of T-cell reconstitution after alpha-beta-depleted transplantation in children. For TCRbeta, the library was prepared with unique molecular identifiers. TCRdb called the PCR reads again in MiXCR, with one record for every CDR3 protein. Of around 180,000 distinct CDR3 sequences in the sample, 11% were seen once. Here the sequenced sample was PBMCs, taken before TCRalphabeta/CD19-depleted stem cell transplant. These receptors were taken from a boy younger than 10 with acute myeloid leukemia, due to receive a stem cell transplant.

This clonotype was observed many times. V and J are TRBV7-2 and TRBJ2-7; 9 bases match TRBD2. The CDR3 length is 15 residues. Losses at the gene ends were 4 bases for V and 1 base for J; bases not matched to a gene: 5. CDR1 SGHTA and CDR2 FQGNSA come from the germline V gene. The CDR3 sequence: CASSSQTSGSYEQYF. Written as DNA, the CDR3 is TGTGCCAGCAGCTCCCAGACTAGCGGTTCCTACGAGCAGTACTTC.

At least ten counts were recorded for this clonotype. The chain has TRBV10-1 and TRBJ2-5; no definite D call. V was pared by 5 bases and J by 1 base, with 8 bases between. Germline V CDR1 and CDR2: WNHNN, SYGVQD (reference sequence). This CDR3 spans 13 amino acids. The CDR3 nucleotides are TGCGCCAGCAGTCCAGACATCCAAGAGACCCAGTACTTC. Translated, it gives CASSPDIQETQYF.

This clonotype came up many times. The chain links TRBV10-3 to TRBJ2-7, with D maybe TRBD2 (5 bases). The V gene's germline CDR1 is ENHRY and CDR2 SYGVKD. CDR3 size: 15 residues. V lost 0 bases and J lost 9, with 18 bases in between. CDR3 loop: CAISESGVLALWQYV. The CDR3 DNA reads as TGTGCCATCAGTGAGTCCGGGGTTCTGGCCCTTTGGCAGTACGTC.

This clonotype was seen ten or more times. The chain joins TRBV20-1 to TRBJ1-2; unclear D gene. The V gene lost 5 bases and the J gene lost 4 bases, with 14 bases spanning the gap. The CDR3 loop spans 13 amino acids. The germline gives CDR1 DFQATT, CDR2 SNEGSKA (reference sequence). For the CDR3, the DNA is TGCAGTGCTCCAACAGTGGCAGTCTATGGCTACACCTTC. Translating gives CSAPTVAVYGYTF.

In this sample, this clonotype turned up many times. The V gene is TRBV7-9, the J gene TRBJ2-1, with TRBD2 as a possible D gene (5 bases). The CDR3 contains 15 residues. Germline-derived CDR1 and CDR2 are SEHNR and FQNEAQ (reference sequence). The V and J ends lost 5 bases and 9 bases respectively, with 20 bases between them. This CDR3 reads CASSGRGRSVGEQFF. The CDR3 nucleotides are TGTGCCAGCAGCGGACGCGGGCGTTCGGTAGGTGAGCAGTTCTTC.

This clonotype was seen only a few times. This chain connects TRBV5-1 to TRBJ2-5, with D tentatively TRBD2 (5 bases). The germline CDR1 and CDR2 sequences are SGHRS and YFSETQ. The CDR3 extends over 14 amino acids. Trimming stripped 6 bases from V and 2 bases from J, with 14 bases between. The CDR3 here is CASKNSDSQETQYF. In nucleotides, the CDR3 is TGCGCCAGCAAAAATTCGGACTCACAAGAGACCCAGTACTTC.

This clonotype was picked up many times. The genes are TRBV20-1 and TRBJ2-1, with 11 bases that match TRBD1. This CDR3 contains 15 residues. Germline CDR1 and CDR2: DFQATT and SNEGSKA (reference sequence). V shed 6 bases, J shed 7 bases, and the junction held 11 bases outside the gene matches. CDR3 sequence (DNA): TGCAGTGCGATCTCCGGGACAGGGGGGAAAAATGAGCAGTTCTTC. Amino acids: CSAISGTGGKNEQFF.

The V call is TRBV7-6, the J call TRBJ2-3; D is ambiguous. The CDR3 has 14 amino acids. The V gene lost 2 bases and the J gene lost 0 bases, with 6 bases spanning the gap. The germline gives CDR1 SGHVS, CDR2 FNYEAQ. The CDR3 DNA reads TGTGCCAGCAGCTTAAGAAGCAGCACAGATACGCAGTATTTT. It translates to CASSLRSSTDTQYF.

This chain links TRBV7-6 with TRBJ2-5; 11 bases match TRBD2. Germline V gene sequence: CDR1 SGHVS, CDR2 FNYEAQ. This CDR3 is built from 17 residues. The V and J ends lost 6 bases and 2 bases, in that order; junction bases with no gene match: 11. The CDR3 here is CASSEVAGGPRQETQYF. For the CDR3, the DNA is TGTGCCAGCAGTGAGGTAGCGGGGGGGCCTAGGCAAGAGACCCAGTACTTC. The variable domain in full, with the rest retrieved from reference TRBV7-6 and TRBJ2-5, is GAGVSQSPRYKVTKRGQDVALRCDPISGHVSLYWYRQALGQGPEFLTYFNYEAQQDKSGLPNDRFSAERPEGSISTLTIQRTEQRDSAMYRCASSEVAGGPRQETQYFGPGTRLLVL.